This T cell receptor beta chain was documented in a study of cytomegalovirus exposure and HLA in healthy donors. Study observations and caveats: For cytomegalovirus status, the classifier reportedly gave diagnoses with high specificity and sensitivity.

In regard to this clone: Its antigen is currently unknown.

The CDR3 has 12 amino acids. V gave up 0 bases and J gave up 13 bases; unmatched junction bases: 3. Per germline, CDR1 PRHDT and CDR2 FYEKMQ (reference sequence). The study ran its PCR with 60 Vbeta and 13 Jbeta primers. Sequencing was performed with immunoSEQ multiplex PCR; in TCRdb, only in-frame clones are kept and a portion is missing. The sample carries around 74,000 clones, around 82% recorded once. The chain couples TRBV13 to TRBJ2-3; 8 nucleotides match TRBD2. The sequence derives from a man in his forties in good health and CMV-seronegative. Sequencing was performed on PBMCs. CDR3 sequence (DNA): TGTGCCAGCAGCTTAGGGGGGACTAGAAAGTATTTT. It codes for CASSLGGTRKYF.